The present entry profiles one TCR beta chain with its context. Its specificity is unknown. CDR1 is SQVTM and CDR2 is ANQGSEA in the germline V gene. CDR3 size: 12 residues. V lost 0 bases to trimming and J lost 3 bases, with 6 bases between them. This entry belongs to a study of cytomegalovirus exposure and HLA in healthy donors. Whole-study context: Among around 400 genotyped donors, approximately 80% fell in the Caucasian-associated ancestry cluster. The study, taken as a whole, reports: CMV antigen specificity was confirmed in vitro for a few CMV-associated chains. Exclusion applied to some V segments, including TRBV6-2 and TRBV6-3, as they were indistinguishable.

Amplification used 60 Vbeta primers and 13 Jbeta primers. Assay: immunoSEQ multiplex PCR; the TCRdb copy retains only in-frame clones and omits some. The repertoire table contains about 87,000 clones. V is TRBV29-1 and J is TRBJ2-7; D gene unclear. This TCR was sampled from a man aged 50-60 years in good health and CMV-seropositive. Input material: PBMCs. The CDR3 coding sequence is TGCAGCGTTGAAGATCACAACTACGAGCAGTACTTC. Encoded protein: CSVEDHNYEQYF.